What follows describes a single TCR beta chain. Its antigen is not identified. This CDR3 is 16 amino acids long. CDR1 and CDR2 (germline): DFQATT, SNEGSKA (reference sequence). V was trimmed by 5 bases and J by 2 bases, leaving 21 bases between them. Via MiXCR, TCRdb re-called the RACE reads, giving one row per CDR3 protein. The data contain some 360,000 distinct CDR3 sequences, approximately 5.1% of them singletons. The sample belongs to a study of human T cells and chemical hapten exposure. Looking at the study overall: Patch testing placed 0.01% DPC on the upper back, with readings at 6 days. Study results and limitations: Alopecia affecting every donor means their immune response may not match healthy people's.

The time point is: pre-sensitization, week 0. Treatment of the sample: therapeutic diphenylcyclopropenone sensitization with weekly scalp DPC. Suited to DPC and affected by alopecia, the donors ranged from 18 to 70 years old. Sequenced material: whole blood, taken in connection with sensitization to the hapten diphenylcyclopropenone (DPC). V and J are TRBV20-1 and TRBJ1-2; D not certain. The receptor was isolated from a woman between 50 and 59 years old with alopecia areata. Some clones in this sample may be carry-over from other donors' samples. The CDR3, as DNA: TGCAGTGCTGCAGCCCGGACTCCACTCAAGAACTATGGCTACACCTTC. Encoded protein: CSAAARTPLKNYGYTF.